This T cell receptor beta chain stems from a study of cytomegalovirus exposure and HLA in healthy donors. The CDR3 length is 12 residues. The V end lost 6 bases, the J end lost 6 bases, and 12 bases lay between the germline ends. Germline V CDR1 and CDR2: MNHNY, SVGAGI (reference sequence). Remarks on this clone: As yet, its antigen is unknown.

Regarding the study as a whole: Analysis was performed later, and it showed HLA-associated TCR beta chains to be more clonally expanded than equally common others. It was confirmed in vitro that a few of the CMV-associated chains were specific for CMV antigens.

The PCR was carried out with 60 Vbeta primers and 13 Jbeta primers. The assay was immunoSEQ multiplex PCR, and TCRdb's table has in-frame clones only and misses some. In the table there are about 240,000 clones, 75% to 85% of which are singletons. The rearrangement uses TRBV6-6 and TRBJ2-7, with TRBD2 as a possible D gene (6 bases). This sequence was found in a woman aged 60-70 years in good health and CMV-seropositive. The sequencing input was PBMCs. The CDR3 sequence is CASRREGLEQYF. The CDR3 nucleotides read TGTGCCAGCAGGCGGGAAGGGCTCGAGCAGTACTTC.